The 7 T cell receptor beta chains presented below share a single source sample, sequenced in a study of cytomegalovirus exposure and HLA in healthy donors (dated by TCRdb to about 2017). The library relied on the immunoSEQ multiplex PCR assay. For the multiplex PCR, a mixture combining 60 forward primers for TCR Vbeta segments and 13 reverse primers for TCR Jbeta segments was used. Here the immuneACCESS table is served through TCRdb, limited to in-frame sequences with V and J called. Missing clones are a known gap in these copies; in checked studies unresolved V genes cover under half, and the rest lacks a known reason. The sample table records about 87,000 clones; around 68% of these occur just once. The ten biggest clones cover approximately 20% of the sample. Sequenced input: PBMCs. Source of these receptors: a man aged 25 to 40 in good health and CMV-seropositive.

The chain has TRBV2 and TRBJ2-3; 8 nucleotides agree with TRBD2. Losses at the gene ends were 3 bases for V and 4 bases for J; bases not matched to a gene: 9. The germline CDR1 and CDR2 sequences are SNHLY and FYNNEI. This CDR3 contains 16 residues. CDR3: CASSDTSGRFSDTQYF. The CDR3 nucleotides are TGTGCCAGCAGTGATACAAGCGGGAGATTTTCAGATACGCAGTATTTT.

The V call is TRBV27, the J call TRBJ2-2; tentative D call: TRBD2 (6 bases). CDR1 and CDR2 (germline): MNHEY, SMNVEV (reference sequence). V lost 5 bases and J lost 1, with 11 bases in between. There are 15 residues in the CDR3. The CDR3 region has the DNA TGTGCCAGCAGTCCGGGGACTGGGAACACCGGGGAGCTGTTTTTT. Its protein product is CASSPGTGNTGELFF.

This clone was counted only a few times. The V gene is TRBV30, the J gene TRBJ1-1, with D perhaps TRBD1 (6 bases). The CDR3 covers 13 residues. CDR1 is GTSNPN, CDR2 SVGIG, per germline (reference sequence). The V and J ends lost 3 bases and 10 bases respectively, with 18 bases between them. CDR3 coding DNA: TGTGCCTGGAGCTCGGACAGACGGGCCGGAGCTTTCTTT. Protein sequence: CAWSSDRRAGAFF.

The gene calls are TRBV5-1 and TRBJ2-2; the match to TRBD2 covers 9 bases. This CDR3 spans 16 amino acids. V lost 3 bases to trimming and J lost 1 base; unmatched junction nucleotides: 4. Germline CDR1 SGHRS, CDR2 YFSETQ. The CDR3: CASSSGAGGNTGELFF. Here the CDR3 DNA reads TGCGCCAGCAGCTCCGGAGCGGGGGGGAACACCGGGGAGCTGTTTTTT. Together with reference TRBV5-1 and TRBJ2-2, the CDR3 gives the full variable domain: KAGVTQTPRYLIKTRGQQVTLSCSPISGHRSVSWYQQTPGQGLQFLFEYFSETQRNKGNFPGRFSGRQFSNSRSEMNVSTLELGDSALYLCASSSGAGGNTGELFFGEGSRLTVL.

V and J are TRBV7-9 and TRBJ2-5, with D perhaps matching TRBD1 (5 bases). CDR1 SEHNR and CDR2 FQNEAQ come from the germline V gene (reference sequence). The ends were cut back, 0 bases at V and 3 bases at J, with 23 bases in the middle. This CDR3 is built from 19 residues. CDR3 sequence: CASSLALGLGRIPKETQYF. The DNA for the CDR3 is TGTGCCAGCAGCTTAGCGCTAGGGTTGGGGCGGATCCCTAAAGAGACCCAGTACTTC.

This sequence joins TRBV15 and TRBJ1-2, with D possibly matching TRBD1 (5 bases). Trimming pared 9 bases from V and 0 bases from J, leaving 20 bases between. Germline V gives CDR1 LNHNV, CDR2 YYDKDF (reference sequence). The length of the CDR3 is 16 residues. The CDR3 nucleotides read TGTGCCACAATGGACACCAATTTATCACCTAACTATGGCTACACCTTC. Its protein product is CATMDTNLSPNYGYTF.

This sequence joins TRBV9 and TRBJ1-5; D uncertain. This CDR3 region has 12 residues. The V end was cut by 7 bases, the J end by 8 bases, with 13 bases between. The V gene's germline CDR1 is SGDLS and CDR2 YYNGEE. DNA of the CDR3: TGTGCCAGCGGTCCATCCACGGAGCCCCAGCATTTT. Translation: CASGPSTEPQHF. Combining the CDR3 with reference TRBV9 and TRBJ1-5 gives the whole variable domain DSGVTQTPKHLITATGQRVTLRCSPRSGDLSVYWYQQSLDQGLQFLIQYYNGEERAKGNILERFSAQQFPDLHSELNLSSLELGDSALYFCASGPSTEPQHFGDGTRLSIL.